Listed below are T cell receptor beta chains from one sample, sequenced in a study of cytomegalovirus exposure and HLA in healthy donors. Produced via immunoSEQ multiplex PCR; TCRdb's table is partial and in-frame only. The top ten clones hold 2% to 2.5% of a sample with 150,000 to 200,000 clones, around 88% of them seen once. The sample consisted of PBMCs. The receptors come from a woman aged 18-29 years in good health and CMV-seronegative. Each CDR3 is given with its conserved first and last residue. D genes are given only for firm matches. Size is omitted from some rows. Given values are once, few, many or a class for expanded clones.

>13|.|.|TRBV7-9|TRBJ1-1
CASSSPQNTEAFF
>19|TRBD2|.|TRBV7-2|TRBJ2-3
CASSLGRLGLAGFTDTQYF
>16|TRBD2|.|TRBV13|TRBJ2-1
CASSLSEREGMDEQFF
>18|TRBD2|.|TRBV6-1|TRBJ2-2
CASSGTSGGRPSSGELFF
>13|.|.|TRBV11-3|TRBJ2-1
CASSLGWSNEQFF
>12|.|.|TRBV29-1|TRBJ2-7
CSVGQGGSEQYF
>17|.|.|TRBV5-1|TRBJ2-5
CASSSLGQTAYQETQYF
>14|TRBD1|.|TRBV6-5|TRBJ2-1
CASSDRAAINEQFF
>17|TRBD1|.|TRBV2|TRBJ1-3
CASSGTPRDRVGNTIYF
>13|.|.|TRBV5-1|TRBJ2-5
CASSLAYRETQYF
>14|TRBD1|.|TRBV2|TRBJ1-1
CASSGQGAATEAFF
>15|TRBD1|.|TRBV6-5|TRBJ1-1
CASSTGQGANTEAFF
>12|.|.|TRBV30|TRBJ2-1
CAWSSGYNEQFF
>12|TRBD1|few|TRBV19|TRBJ1-5
CASSEGARAQHF
>16|TRBD2|.|TRBV4-1|TRBJ2-3
CASSQERTSGRAGQYF
>16|TRBD1|.|TRBV30|TRBJ1-1
CAWRALVGTGVTEAFF
>14|.|.|TRBV18|TRBJ2-1
CASSLTGPYNEQFF
>13|.|.|TRBV2|TRBJ1-5
CASSLAGRQPQHF
>15|.|once|TRBV2|TRBJ2-3
CASRILPLSTDTQYF
>15|TRBD1|.|TRBV7-8|TRBJ1-2
CASSRQGANVEGYTF
>14|.|.|TRBV25-1|TRBJ1-2
CASKSETYSYGYTF
>14|.|.|TRBV2|TRBJ1-3
CASSPDRTGNTIYF
>16|TRBD2|.|TRBV10-3|TRBJ2-7
CAISGYMTGGNYEQYF
>15|TRBD1|.|TRBV5-4|TRBJ2-7
CASSFKAGGMSEQYF
>16|TRBD1|.|TRBV4-3|TRBJ1-1
CASSHGTGGVNTEAFF
>16|.|.|TRBV18|TRBJ1-2
CASSPDQSPTPYGYTF
>15|TRBD1|.|TRBV19|TRBJ2-5
CASSIRDSRSETQYF
>14|.|.|TRBV7-6|TRBJ2-3
CASSLAGVRDTQYF
>13|TRBD1|few|TRBV5-1|TRBJ1-1
CASSRNRGTEAFF
>12|.|.|TRBV6-4|TRBJ1-1
CASSDGQGKAFF
>19|TRBD1|few|TRBV6-1|TRBJ2-5
CASSEAPPGTGGYQETQYF
>14|.|.|TRBV27|TRBJ2-7
CASRLTPRSYEQYF
>15|TRBD2|.|TRBV4-1|TRBJ2-5
CASSTRGLAVETQYF
>12|.|.|TRBV7-9|TRBJ2-1
CASSLVRNEQFF
>11|.|.|TRBV20-1|TRBJ2-7
CSARVVSEQYF
>12|.|few|TRBV18|TRBJ2-7
CASSRDSYEQYF